This T cell receptor (beta chain) emerged from a study of CD8 T cells in Susac syndrome. TCR beta from blood CD8+ and CD4+ T cells was sequenced. When the RNA was reverse transcribed, random hexamers were used with an input of roughly 0.45 to 1 ug. Each CDR3 protein is one row after TCRdb ran MiXCR on the immunoSEQ multiplex PCR reads. The sample has around 280,000 distinct CDR3 sequences; about 90% are singletons. Specimen: CD4+ T cells from PBMCs. The receptor was isolated from a human donor with multiple sclerosis.

CDR3: CASSEKAGVYEQYF. In nucleotides, the CDR3 is TGTGCCAGCAGCGAAAAAGCGGGGGTCTACGAGCAGTACTTC. The chain employs TRBV7-2 and TRBJ2-7, with TRBD2 identical over 8 bases. CDR1 SGHTA and CDR2 FQGNSA come from the germline V gene. V shed 5 bases and J 3 bases; nucleotides not matched to a gene: 6. The CDR3 has 14 residues.